Reported below is one TCR beta chain. The sample is drawn from a study of blood T cell repertoires in COVID-19. This CDR3 has 15 residues. V dropped 3 bases and J dropped 3 bases, with 15 bases sitting between them. Germline CDR1 and CDR2: SGHNT and YYREEE (reference sequence). The data were produced by immunoSEQ multiplex PCR, yet TCRdb's version contains in-frame clones alone and is incomplete. The repertoire includes around 56,000 clones, around 81% of them detected once, and more than 5.5% sits in the top ten. This clonotype was obtained from a man aged 60 to 69 with acute or convalescent COVID-19. V and J are TRBV5-4 and TRBJ1-1; D possibly corresponds to TRBD1 (6 bases). Sequenced input: peripheral blood. This CDR3 reads CASSSWIGGDTEAFF. The CDR3 nucleotides read TGTGCCAGCAGCTCCTGGATAGGGGGAGACACTGAAGCTTTCTTT.